This TCR beta chain comes out of a study of control samples from healthy donors and cancer patients. Assay: immunoSEQ multiplex PCR; the TCRdb copy retains only in-frame clones and omits some. The sample has 190,000 or so clones, 85% to 95% seen once. The CDR3 consists of 13 residues. The germline CDR1 and CDR2 sequences are SGHDT and YYEEEE. Trimming cost V 2 bases and J 5 bases, with 10 bases left between them. The specimen sequenced was blood. The chain couples TRBV5-6 to TRBJ2-5; D unclear. The clonotype comes from a man between 18 and 35 years old in good health. CDR3 nucleotide sequence: TGTGCCAGCAGCTTCCAGGTGGGCGAGACCCAGTACTTC. Encoded protein: CASSFQVGETQYF.